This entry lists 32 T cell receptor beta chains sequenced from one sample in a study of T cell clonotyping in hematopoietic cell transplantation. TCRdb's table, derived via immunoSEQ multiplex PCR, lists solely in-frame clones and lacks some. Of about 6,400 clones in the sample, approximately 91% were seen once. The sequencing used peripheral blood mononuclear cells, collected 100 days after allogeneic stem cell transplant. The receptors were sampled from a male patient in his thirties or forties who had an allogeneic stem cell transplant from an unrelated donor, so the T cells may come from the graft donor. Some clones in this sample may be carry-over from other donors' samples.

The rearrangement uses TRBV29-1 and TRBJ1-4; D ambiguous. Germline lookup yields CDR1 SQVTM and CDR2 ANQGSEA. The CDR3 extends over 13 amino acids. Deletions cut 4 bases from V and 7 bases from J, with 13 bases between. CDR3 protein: CSVVRQKGEKLFF. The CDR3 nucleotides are TGCAGCGTTGTACGTCAAAAGGGTGAAAAACTGTTTTTT.

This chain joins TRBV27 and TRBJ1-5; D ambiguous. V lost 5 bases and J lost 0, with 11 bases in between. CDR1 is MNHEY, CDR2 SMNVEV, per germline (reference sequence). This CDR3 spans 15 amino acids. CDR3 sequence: CASSPTASSNQPQHF. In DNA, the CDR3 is TGTGCCAGCAGTCCTACCGCAAGTAGCAATCAGCCCCAGCATTTT.

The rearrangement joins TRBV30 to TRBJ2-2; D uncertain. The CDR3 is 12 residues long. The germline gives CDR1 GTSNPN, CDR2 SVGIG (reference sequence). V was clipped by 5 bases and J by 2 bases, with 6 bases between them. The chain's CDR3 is CAWDTNTGELFF. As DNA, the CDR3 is TGTGCCTGGGACACAAACACCGGGGAGCTGTTTTTT. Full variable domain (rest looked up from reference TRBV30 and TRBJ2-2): SQTIHQWPATLVQPVGSPLSLECTVEGTSNPNLYWYRQAAGRGLQLLFYSVGIGQISSEVPQNLSASRPQDRQFILSSKKLLLSDSGFYLCAWDTNTGELFFGEGSRLTVL.

The CDR3 DNA follows: TGCGCCAGCAACGGCGGTGGACCCCTCCACTTT. Its protein is CASNGGGPLHF. This chain joins TRBV5-1 and TRBJ1-6, with D unresolved. The CDR3 sequence is 11 residues long. Germline CDR1 reads SGHRS; CDR2 reads YFSETQ. The V end lost 6 bases, the J end lost 12 bases, and 10 bases lay between the germline ends. Using reference TRBV5-1 and TRBJ1-6 for the parts outside the CDR3, the full variable domain is KAGVTQTPRYLIKTRGQQVTLSCSPISGHRSVSWYQQTPGQGLQFLFEYFSETQRNKGNFPGRFSGRQFSNSRSEMNVSTLELGDSALYLCASNGGGPLHFGNGTRLTVT.

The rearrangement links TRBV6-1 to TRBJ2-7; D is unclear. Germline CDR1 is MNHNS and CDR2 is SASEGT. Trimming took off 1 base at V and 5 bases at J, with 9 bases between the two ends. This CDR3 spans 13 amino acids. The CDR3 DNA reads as TGTGCCAGCAGTGAAGGGTGGGCCCACGAGCAGTACTTC. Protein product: CASSEGWAHEQYF.

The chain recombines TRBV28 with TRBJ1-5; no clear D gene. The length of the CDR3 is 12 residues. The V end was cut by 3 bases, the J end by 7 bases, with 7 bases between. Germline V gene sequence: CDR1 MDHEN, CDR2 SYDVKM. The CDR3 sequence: CASSLDGQPQHF. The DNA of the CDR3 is TGTGCCAGCAGTTTGGATGGGCAGCCCCAGCATTTT.

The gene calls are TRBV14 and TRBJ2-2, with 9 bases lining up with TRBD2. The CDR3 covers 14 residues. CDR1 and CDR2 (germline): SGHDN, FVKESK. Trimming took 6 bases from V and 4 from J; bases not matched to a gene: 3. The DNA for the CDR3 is TGTGCCAGCAGTCTGCGGGGGGGCACCGGGGAGCTGTTTTTT. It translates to CASSLRGGTGELFF.

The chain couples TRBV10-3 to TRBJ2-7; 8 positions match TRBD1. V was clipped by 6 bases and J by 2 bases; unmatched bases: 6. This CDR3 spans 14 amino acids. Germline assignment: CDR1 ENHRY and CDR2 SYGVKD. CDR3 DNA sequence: TGTGCCATCAGCCCACAGGGGGAACCCTACGAGCAGTACTTC. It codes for CAISPQGEPYEQYF.

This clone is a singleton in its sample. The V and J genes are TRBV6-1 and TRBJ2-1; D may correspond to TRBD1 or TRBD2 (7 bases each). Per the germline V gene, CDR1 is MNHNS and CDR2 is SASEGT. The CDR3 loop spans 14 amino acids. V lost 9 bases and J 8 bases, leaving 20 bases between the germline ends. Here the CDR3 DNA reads TGTGCCAGAAAAGGGAGGGGGCAGGGGGATGAGCAGTTCTTC. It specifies CARKGRGQGDEQFF.

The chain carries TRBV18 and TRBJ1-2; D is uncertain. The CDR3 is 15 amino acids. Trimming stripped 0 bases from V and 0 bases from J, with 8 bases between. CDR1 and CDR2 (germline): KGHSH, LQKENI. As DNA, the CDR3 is TGTGCCAGCTCACCACCCGCGACAACTAACTATGGCTACACCTTC. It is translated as CASSPPATTNYGYTF.

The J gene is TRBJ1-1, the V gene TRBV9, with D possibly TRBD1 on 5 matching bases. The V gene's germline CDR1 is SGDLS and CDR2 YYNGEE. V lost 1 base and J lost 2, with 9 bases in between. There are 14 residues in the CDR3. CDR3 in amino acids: CASSVSGTNTEAFF. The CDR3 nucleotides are TGTGCCAGCAGCGTATCGGGGACTAACACTGAAGCTTTCTTT.

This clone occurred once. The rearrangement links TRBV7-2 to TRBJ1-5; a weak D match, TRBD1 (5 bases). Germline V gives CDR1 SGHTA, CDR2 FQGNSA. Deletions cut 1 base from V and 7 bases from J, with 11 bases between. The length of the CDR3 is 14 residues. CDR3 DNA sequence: TGTGCCAGCAGCTTAGAATCGGGGGAACAGCCCCAGCATTTT. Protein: CASSLESGEQPQHF. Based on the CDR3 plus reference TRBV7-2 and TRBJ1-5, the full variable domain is GAGVSQSPSNKVTEKGKDVELRCDPISGHTALYWYRQSLGQGLEFLIYFQGNSAPDKSGLPSDRFSAERTGGSVSTLTIQRTQQEDSAVYLCASSLESGEQPQHFGDGTRLSIL.

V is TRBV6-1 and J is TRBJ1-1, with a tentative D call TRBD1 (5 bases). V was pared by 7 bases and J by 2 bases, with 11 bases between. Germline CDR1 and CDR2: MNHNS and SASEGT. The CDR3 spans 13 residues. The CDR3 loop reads CASIRQGNTEAFF. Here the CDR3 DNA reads TGTGCCAGCATTCGGCAGGGTAACACTGAAGCTTTCTTT.

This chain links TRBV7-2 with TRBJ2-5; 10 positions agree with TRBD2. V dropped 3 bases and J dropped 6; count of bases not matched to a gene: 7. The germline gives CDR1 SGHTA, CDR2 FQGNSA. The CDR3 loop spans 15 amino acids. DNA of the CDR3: TGTGCCAGCAGCTTCTCCCTAGCGGGGGATCAGACCCAGTACTTC. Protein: CASSFSLAGDQTQYF.

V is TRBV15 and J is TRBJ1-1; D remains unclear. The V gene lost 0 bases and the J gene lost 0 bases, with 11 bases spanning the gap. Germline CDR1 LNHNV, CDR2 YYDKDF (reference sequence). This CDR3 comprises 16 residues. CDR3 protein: CATSRDQGMLNTEAFF. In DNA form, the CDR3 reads TGTGCCACCAGCAGAGATCAAGGAATGCTGAACACTGAAGCTTTCTTT.

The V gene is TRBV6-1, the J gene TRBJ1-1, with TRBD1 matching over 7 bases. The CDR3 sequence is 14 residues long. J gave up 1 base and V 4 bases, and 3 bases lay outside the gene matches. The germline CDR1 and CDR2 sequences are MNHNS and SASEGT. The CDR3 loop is CASSVGGENTEAFF. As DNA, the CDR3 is TGTGCCAGCAGTGTAGGGGGCGAGAACACTGAAGCTTTCTTT.

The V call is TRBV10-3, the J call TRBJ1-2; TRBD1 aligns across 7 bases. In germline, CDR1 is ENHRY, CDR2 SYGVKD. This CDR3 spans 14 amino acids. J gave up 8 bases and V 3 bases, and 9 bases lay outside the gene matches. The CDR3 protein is CAISDPNHRGGYTF. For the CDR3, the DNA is TGTGCCATCAGTGATCCAAACCACAGGGGAGGCTACACCTTC.

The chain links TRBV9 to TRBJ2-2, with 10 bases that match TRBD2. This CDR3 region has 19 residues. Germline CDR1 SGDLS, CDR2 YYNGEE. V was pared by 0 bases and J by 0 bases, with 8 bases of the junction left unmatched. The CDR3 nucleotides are TGTGCCAGCAGCGTAGGCGGGGCTAGCGGGGGCCCGAACACCGGGGAGCTGTTTTTT. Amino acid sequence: CASSVGGASGGPNTGELFF.

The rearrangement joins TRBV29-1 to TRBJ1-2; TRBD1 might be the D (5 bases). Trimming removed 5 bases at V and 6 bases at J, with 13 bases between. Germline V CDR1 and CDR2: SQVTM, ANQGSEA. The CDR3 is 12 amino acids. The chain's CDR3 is CSVSPGRDGYTF. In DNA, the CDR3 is TGCAGCGTTTCACCAGGGAGAGATGGCTACACCTTC. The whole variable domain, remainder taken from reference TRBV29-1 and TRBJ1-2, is SAVISQKPSRDICQRGTSLTIQCQVDSQVTMMFWYRQQPGQSLTLIATANQGSEATYESGFVIDKFPISRPNLTFSTLTVSNMSPEDSSIYLCSVSPGRDGYTFGSGTRLTVV.

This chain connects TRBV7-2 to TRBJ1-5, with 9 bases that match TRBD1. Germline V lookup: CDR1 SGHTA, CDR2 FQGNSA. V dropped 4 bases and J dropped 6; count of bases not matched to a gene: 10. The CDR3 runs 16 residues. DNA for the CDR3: TGTGCCAGCAGCTCCAACACAGGGGGCACCGGTCAGCCCCAGCATTTT. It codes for CASSSNTGGTGQPQHF.

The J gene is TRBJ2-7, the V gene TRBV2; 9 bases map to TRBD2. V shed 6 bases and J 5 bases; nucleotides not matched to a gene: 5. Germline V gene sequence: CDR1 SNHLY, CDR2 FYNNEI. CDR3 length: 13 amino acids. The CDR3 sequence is CASRGTSYNEQYF. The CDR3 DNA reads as TGTGCCAGCAGGGGGACTAGCTATAACGAGCAGTACTTC.

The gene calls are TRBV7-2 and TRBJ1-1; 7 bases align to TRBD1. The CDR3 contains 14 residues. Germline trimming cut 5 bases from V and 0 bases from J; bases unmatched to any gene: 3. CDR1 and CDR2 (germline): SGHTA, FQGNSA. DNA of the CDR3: TGTGCCAGCAGCCCGGGACAGATGAACACTGAAGCTTTCTTT. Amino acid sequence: CASSPGQMNTEAFF.

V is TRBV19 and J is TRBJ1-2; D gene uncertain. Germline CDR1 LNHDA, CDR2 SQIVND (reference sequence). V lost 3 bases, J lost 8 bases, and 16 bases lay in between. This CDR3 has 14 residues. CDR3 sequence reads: CASSILEGRNGYTF. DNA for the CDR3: TGTGCCAGTAGTATCTTGGAAGGACGTAACGGCTACACCTTC.

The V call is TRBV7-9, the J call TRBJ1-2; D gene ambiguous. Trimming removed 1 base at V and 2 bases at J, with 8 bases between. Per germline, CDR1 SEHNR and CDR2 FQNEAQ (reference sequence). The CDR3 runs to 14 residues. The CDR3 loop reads CASSLVPENYGYTF. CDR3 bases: TGTGCCAGCAGCTTAGTTCCAGAGAACTATGGCTACACCTTC. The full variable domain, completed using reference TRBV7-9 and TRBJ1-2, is DTGVSQNPRHKITKRGQNVTFRCDPISEHNRLYWYRQTLGQGPEFLTYFQNEAQLEKSRLLSDRFSAERPKGSFSTLEIQRTEQGDSAMYLCASSLVPENYGYTFGSGTRLTVV.

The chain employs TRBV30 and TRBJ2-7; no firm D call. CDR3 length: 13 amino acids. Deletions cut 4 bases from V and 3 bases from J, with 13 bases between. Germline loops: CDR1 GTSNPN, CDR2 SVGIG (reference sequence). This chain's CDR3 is CAWNLEANYEQYF. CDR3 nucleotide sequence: TGTGCCTGGAACCTGGAAGCCAACTACGAGCAGTACTTC.

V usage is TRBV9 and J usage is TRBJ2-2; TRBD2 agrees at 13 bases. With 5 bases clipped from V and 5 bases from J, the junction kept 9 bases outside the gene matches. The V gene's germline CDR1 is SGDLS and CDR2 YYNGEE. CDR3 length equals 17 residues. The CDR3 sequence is CASSGSLAGGPTGELFF. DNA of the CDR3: TGTGCCAGCAGTGGTTCACTAGCGGGGGGGCCTACCGGGGAGCTGTTTTTT.

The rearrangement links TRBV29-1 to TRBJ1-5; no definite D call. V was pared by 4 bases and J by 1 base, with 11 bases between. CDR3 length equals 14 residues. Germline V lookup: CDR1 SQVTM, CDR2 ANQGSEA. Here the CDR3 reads CSVVEGGSNQPQHF. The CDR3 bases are TGCAGCGTTGTTGAGGGAGGAAGCAATCAGCCCCAGCATTTT. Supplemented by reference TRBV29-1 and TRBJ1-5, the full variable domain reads SAVISQKPSRDICQRGTSLTIQCQVDSQVTMMFWYRQQPGQSLTLIATANQGSEATYESGFVIDKFPISRPNLTFSTLTVSNMSPEDSSIYLCSVVEGGSNQPQHFGDGTRLSIL.

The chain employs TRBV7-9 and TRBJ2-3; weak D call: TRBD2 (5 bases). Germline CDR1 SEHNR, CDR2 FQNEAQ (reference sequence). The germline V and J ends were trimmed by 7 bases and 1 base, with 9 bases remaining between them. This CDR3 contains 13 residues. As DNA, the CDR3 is TGTGCCAGCACGAGCGGACGCACAGATACGCAGTATTTT. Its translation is CASTSGRTDTQYF.

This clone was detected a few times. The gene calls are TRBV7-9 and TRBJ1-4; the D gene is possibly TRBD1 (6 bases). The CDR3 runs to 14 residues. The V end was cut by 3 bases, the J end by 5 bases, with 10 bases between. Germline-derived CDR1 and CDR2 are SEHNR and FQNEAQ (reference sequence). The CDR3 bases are TGTGCCAGCAGCTTTCGGACAGAGAATGAAAAACTGTTTTTT. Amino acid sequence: CASSFRTENEKLFF.

The CDR3 protein is CASSLEDTGCCHF. DNA of the CDR3: TGTGCCAGCAGCTTAGAAGACACAGGGTGTTGCCACTTT. V and J are TRBV11-2 and TRBJ1-6; TRBD1 might be the D (6 bases). Deletions cut 0 bases from V and 18 bases from J, with 15 bases between. Germline CDR1 reads SGHAT; CDR2 reads FQNNGV. This CDR3 contains 13 residues.

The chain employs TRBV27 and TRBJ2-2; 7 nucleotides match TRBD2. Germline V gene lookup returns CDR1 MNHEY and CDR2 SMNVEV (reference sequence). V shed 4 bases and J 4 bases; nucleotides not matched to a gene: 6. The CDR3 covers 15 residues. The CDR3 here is CASSWGGSSTGELFF. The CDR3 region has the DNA TGTGCCAGCAGTTGGGGGGGAAGTTCCACCGGGGAGCTGTTTTTT.

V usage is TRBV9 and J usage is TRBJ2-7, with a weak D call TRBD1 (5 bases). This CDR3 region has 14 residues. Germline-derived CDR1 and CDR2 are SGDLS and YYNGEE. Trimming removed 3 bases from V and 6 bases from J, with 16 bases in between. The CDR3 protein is CASSGKGYTFEQYF. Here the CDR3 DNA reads TGTGCCAGCAGCGGAAAGGGGTACACGTTCGAGCAGTACTTC.